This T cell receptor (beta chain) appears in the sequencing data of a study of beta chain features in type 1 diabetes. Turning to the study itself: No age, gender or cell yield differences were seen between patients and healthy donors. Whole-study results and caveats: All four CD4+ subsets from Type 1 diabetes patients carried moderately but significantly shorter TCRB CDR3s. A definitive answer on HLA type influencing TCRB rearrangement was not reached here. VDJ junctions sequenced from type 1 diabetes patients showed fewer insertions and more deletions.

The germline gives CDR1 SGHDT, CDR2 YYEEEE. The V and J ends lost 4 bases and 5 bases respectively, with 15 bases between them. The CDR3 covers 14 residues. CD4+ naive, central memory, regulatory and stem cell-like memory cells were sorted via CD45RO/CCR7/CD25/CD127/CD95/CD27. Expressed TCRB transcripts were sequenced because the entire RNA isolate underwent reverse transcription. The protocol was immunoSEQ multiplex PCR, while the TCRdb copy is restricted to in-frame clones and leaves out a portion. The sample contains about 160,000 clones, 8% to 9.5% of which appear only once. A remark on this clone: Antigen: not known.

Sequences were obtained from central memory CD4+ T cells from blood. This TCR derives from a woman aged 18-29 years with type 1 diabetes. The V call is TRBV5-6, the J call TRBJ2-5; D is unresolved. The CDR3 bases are TGTGCCAGCAGCGCCGCTAGTCTTCGGGAGACCCAGTACTTC. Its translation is CASSAASLRETQYF.